This T cell receptor (beta chain) was profiled in a study of T-cell memory formation after mild COVID-19. Notes on the study in general: Among contracting clones, CD4+ were mainly CM/EM and CD8+ enriched in EMRA. Certain responding clones were present in pre-infection memory, suggesting participation of cross-reactive memory. Day 15 to 85 contractors were CD4/CD8 balanced; later expanders leaned CD4+.

Trimming stripped 10 bases from V and 3 bases from J, with 9 bases between. Germline CDR1 MNHEY, CDR2 SVGAGI. CDR3 length equals 12 residues. This clonotype turned up a few times. Its antigen is not identified. TCRdb re-analysed the 5' RACE reads in MiXCR, keeping a single row per CDR3 protein. The profile shows 280,000 or so distinct CDR3 sequences, approximately 19% of them singletons. This receptor was obtained from a man between 18 and 35 years old who had mild COVID-19 (a few samples of this study predate the infection). Cell type and time point are not known. The genes are TRBV6-5 and TRBJ2-2; possibly TRBD2 for D (5 bases). The sample comprised PBMCs or a T cell subset sorted from them (not recorded which). CDR3 sequence: CATRADTGELFF. In DNA form, the CDR3 reads TGTGCCACGAGGGCGGACACCGGGGAGCTGTTTTTT.